This record concerns one T cell receptor beta chain sequence. The data belong to a study of T cell changes during pregnancy in multiple sclerosis. In germline, CDR1 is SGHTA, CDR2 FQGNSA. V lost 4 bases and J lost 9; bases outside the gene matches: 3. CDR3 length: 12 amino acids. Here immunoSEQ multiplex PCR was the method, and the copy in TCRdb shows in-frame clones only, minus some. The table shows 45,000 to 55,000 clones, with approximately 92% occurring only once. The specimen was CD4+ T cells from peripheral blood mononuclear cells, collected after pregnancy. The chain has TRBV7-2 and TRBJ2-7, with 10 nucleotides matching TRBD1. The sequence was collected from a female donor in good health, enrolled as a control in a pregnancy study. The chain's CDR3 is CASSSGQGRQYF. The CDR3 region has the DNA TGTGCCAGCAGCTCGGGACAGGGGAGGCAGTACTTC.